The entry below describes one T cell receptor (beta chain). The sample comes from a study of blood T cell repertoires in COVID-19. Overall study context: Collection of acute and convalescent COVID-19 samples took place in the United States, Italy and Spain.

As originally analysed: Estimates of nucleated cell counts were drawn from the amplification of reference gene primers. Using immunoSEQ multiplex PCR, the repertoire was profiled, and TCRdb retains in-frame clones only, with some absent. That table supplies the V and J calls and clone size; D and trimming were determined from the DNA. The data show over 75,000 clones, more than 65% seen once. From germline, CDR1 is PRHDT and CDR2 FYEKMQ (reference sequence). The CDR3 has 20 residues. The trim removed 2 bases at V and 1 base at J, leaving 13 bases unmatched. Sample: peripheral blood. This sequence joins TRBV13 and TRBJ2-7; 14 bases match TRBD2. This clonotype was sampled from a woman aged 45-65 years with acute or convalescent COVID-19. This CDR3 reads CASSLRRLAGGPAWSYEQYF. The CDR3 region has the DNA TGTGCCAGCAGCTTACGTAGACTAGCGGGAGGGCCTGCGTGGTCCTACGAGCAGTACTTC.